Listed here are 3 T cell receptor beta chains from one sample, sequenced in a study of T-cell memory formation after mild COVID-19. TCRdb recomputed calls from the 5' RACE reads with MiXCR, one row per CDR3 protein. The sample carries 560,000 or so distinct CDR3 sequences, 15% to 20% recorded once. Source material: PBMCs or a T cell subset sorted from them (not recorded which). The source is an adult woman who had mild COVID-19 (a few samples of this study predate the infection). Cell type and time point are not known.

The chain recombines TRBV24-1 with TRBJ2-1, with 8 bases matching TRBD1. From germline, CDR1 is KGHDR and CDR2 SFDVKD. Losses at the gene ends were 5 bases for V and 5 bases for J; bases not matched to a gene: 10. The CDR3 is 16 amino acids. The CDR3: CATSAVRTGSDNEQFF. The DNA of the CDR3 is TGTGCCACCAGTGCAGTCAGGACAGGGTCTGACAATGAGCAGTTCTTC.

The chain has TRBV5-1 and TRBJ2-1; 10 nucleotides match TRBD1. The germline V gene encodes CDR1 SGHRS and CDR2 YFSETQ. With V trimmed by 6 bases and J by 4 bases, 10 bases remained unmatched. CDR3 length equals 16 residues. This CDR3 is CASTLGTGEWYNEQFF. For the CDR3, the DNA is TGCGCCAGCACCCTAGGGACAGGGGAATGGTACAATGAGCAGTTCTTC.

In its sample, this clonotype was seen a few times. The chain links TRBV12-3 or TRBV12-4 to TRBJ2-3; 9 bases match TRBD2. This CDR3 is 16 amino acids long. V lost 4 bases, J lost 7 bases, and 12 bases stayed unmatched. For the CDR3, the DNA is TGTGCCAGCAGTTCCCGGCGGGGGGGCCCCGCGAATACGCAGTATTTT. This encodes CASSSRRGGPANTQYF.